The next 25 T cell receptor beta chains were all read from a single sample in a study of shared clonotypes between healthy human individuals. Some clones are missing from TCRdb's copy, which holds only in-frame ones; the method was immunoSEQ multiplex PCR. Among almost 750,000 clones listed, 55% to 80% were seen once. Material: memory CD4+ T cells sorted from blood. Subset of the sample: CD45RA-negative fraction. The receptors shown here come from a woman aged 25 to 45 in good health.

This chain links TRBV5-1 with TRBJ2-5; either TRBD1 or TRBD2 may fit D (5 bases each). CDR3 size: 14 residues. Trimming stripped 4 bases from V and 7 bases from J, with 17 bases between. Germline V gene sequence: CDR1 SGHRS, CDR2 YFSETQ. The chain's CDR3 is CASSLEGFQGTQYF. The CDR3 bases are TGCGCCAGCAGCCTCGAGGGCTTTCAGGGGACCCAGTACTTC.

The V call is TRBV7-9, the J call TRBJ2-2; no firm D call. CDR3 length: 16 residues. The germline gives CDR1 SEHNR, CDR2 FQNEAQ (reference sequence). Trimming left V 4 bases short and J 0 bases short, with 12 bases between. The CDR3 loop is CASSSRLQANTGELFF. CDR3 DNA sequence: TGTGCCAGCAGCTCCCGATTGCAGGCGAACACCGGGGAGCTGTTTTTT.

V gene TRBV28 combines with J gene TRBJ2-3, with D hard to call. Germline V gene data show CDR1 as MDHEN and CDR2 as SYDVKM. Deletions cut 4 bases from V and 6 bases from J, with 11 bases between. CDR3 size: 13 residues. This CDR3 is CASSSPPLDTQYF. The DNA of the CDR3 is TGTGCCAGCAGTTCCCCCCCGTTGGATACGCAGTATTTT.

The genes are TRBV14 and TRBJ2-5; D unresolved. The J call may be faulty, since TRBJ2-7 better matches the DNA end. CDR1 and CDR2 (germline): SGHDN, FVKESK. The CDR3 sequence is 15 residues long. The CDR3 sequence: CASSQGKRPPYEQYF. The CDR3, as DNA: TGTGCCAGCAGCCAAGGGAAACGGCCACCCTACGAGCAGTACTTC.

The chain carries TRBV6-5 and TRBJ2-7, with TRBD1 matching 7 bases. From germline, CDR1 is MNHEY and CDR2 SVGAGI. This CDR3 region has 14 residues. After removal of 6 bases from V and 4 bases from J, the junction contained 9 bases not matched to a gene. The CDR3 DNA follows: TGTGCCAGCAGCATGGGACAGCACGGTTACGAGCAGTACTTC. Residues: CASSMGQHGYEQYF.

The chain links TRBV28 to TRBJ2-7; D ambiguous. V lost 5 bases and J lost 6, with 11 bases in between. Germline lookup yields CDR1 MDHEN and CDR2 SYDVKM. The CDR3 length is 12 residues. The CDR3 protein is CASSPDISEQYF. DNA for the CDR3: TGTGCCAGCAGTCCCGACATAAGCGAGCAGTACTTC. Complete variable domain (other parts from reference TRBV28 and TRBJ2-7): DVKVTQSSRYLVKRTGEKVFLECVQDMDHENMFWYRQDPGLGLRLIYFSYDVKMKEKGDIPEGYSVSREKKERFSLILESASTNQTSMYLCASSPDISEQYFGPGTRLTVT.

V gene TRBV7-8 combines with J gene TRBJ2-5; weak D call: TRBD2 (5 bases). V was trimmed by 1 base and J by 5 bases, leaving 11 bases between them. The CDR3 runs 14 residues. Per the germline V gene, CDR1 is SGHVS and CDR2 is FQNEAQ. The CDR3: CASSLGGLLETQYF. DNA of the CDR3: TGTGCCAGCAGCTTAGGCGGGCTTCTGGAGACCCAGTACTTC.

The chain employs TRBV6-1 and TRBJ1-1; 7 bases align to TRBD1. The germline V gene has CDR1 MNHNS and CDR2 SASEGT. V shed 5 bases and J 4 bases; nucleotides not matched to a gene: 4. The CDR3 contains 13 residues. The CDR3 protein is CASSLQGRTEAFF. The CDR3, as DNA: TGTGCCAGCAGTCTACAGGGGCGCACTGAAGCTTTCTTT.

The chain carries TRBV28 and TRBJ2-5, with D perhaps TRBD1 (5 bases). The V end was cut by 5 bases, the J end by 5 bases, with 15 bases between. Germline loops: CDR1 MDHEN, CDR2 SYDVKM. The CDR3 has 14 residues. CDR3 sequence: CASSPPRGGETQYF. DNA of the CDR3: TGTGCCAGCAGTCCACCAAGGGGCGGCGAGACCCAGTACTTC.

Points on this clone: A much larger clonotype is one base distant, so this may be a read error. V gene TRBV5-6 combines with J gene TRBJ1-2; D unclear. This CDR3 is 12 amino acids long. Germline lookup yields CDR1 SGHDT and CDR2 YYEEEE. With 2 bases removed from V and 2 bases from J, the gap between germline ends came to 4 bases. This chain's CDR3 is CASSFENYGYTF. In nucleotides, the CDR3 is TGTGCCAGCAGCTTTGAGAACTATGGCTACACCTTC.

This clone appeared a single time. V is TRBV28 and J is TRBJ2-5, with a tentative D call TRBD1 (6 bases). V dropped 6 bases and J dropped 7 bases, with 21 bases sitting between them. The germline CDR1 and CDR2 sequences are MDHEN and SYDVKM. The CDR3 sequence is 15 residues long. The CDR3, as DNA: TGTGCCAGCAGCCCCGGGCAGGGGCCCCCGGGGACCCAGTACTTC. Translation gives CASSPGQGPPGTQYF.

V is TRBV28 and J is TRBJ1-4; TRBD1 agrees at 9 bases. The CDR3 has 17 residues. With V trimmed by 3 bases and J by 4 bases, 9 bases remained unmatched. In germline, CDR1 is MDHEN, CDR2 SYDVKM. DNA of the CDR3: TGTGCCAGCAGTTTTCGGACAGGGGTTGCCCGTAATGAAAAACTGTTTTTT. This translates into CASSFRTGVARNEKLFF.

Many counts were recorded for this clone. This rearrangement joins TRBV28 to TRBJ1-1; no firm D call. This CDR3 is 14 amino acids long. Trimming removed 7 bases at V and 8 bases at J, with 20 bases between. CDR1 MDHEN and CDR2 SYDVKM come from the germline V gene. The chain's CDR3 is CASTQLGRAHEAFF. The CDR3 bases are TGTGCCAGCACCCAACTCGGGAGGGCCCACGAAGCTTTCTTT.

The chain employs TRBV28 and TRBJ2-7, with 7 bases aligning to TRBD1. Per the germline V gene, CDR1 is MDHEN and CDR2 is SYDVKM. There are 15 residues in the CDR3. The J segment lost 7 bases and the V segment lost 6 bases, leaving 15 bases of the junction unmatched. The CDR3 nucleotides read TGTGCCAGCAGCCCTAGGGGGCAGGGGGTGGGAGAGCAGTACTTC. Encoded protein: CASSPRGQGVGEQYF.

This clone was counted a few times. This chain connects TRBV4-2 to TRBJ2-7, with 7 bases that match TRBD2. Looked up from germline, CDR1 is LGHNA and CDR2 is YNFKEQ. The CDR3 extends over 15 amino acids. V was clipped by 0 bases and J by 3 bases; unmatched bases: 5. CDR3 loop: CASSQEGTMGYEQYF. CDR3 in DNA: TGTGCCAGCAGCCAAGAAGGGACTATGGGCTACGAGCAGTACTTC.

This chain's CDR3 is CASSLDGLQETQYF. CDR3 coding DNA: TGTGCCAGCAGCTTAGATGGGTTACAAGAGACCCAGTACTTC. The V and J genes are TRBV13 and TRBJ2-5; D gene uncertain. The V and J ends lost 1 base and 2 bases respectively, with 8 bases between them. From germline, CDR1 is PRHDT and CDR2 FYEKMQ (reference sequence). The CDR3 consists of 14 residues.

This clone was counted once. Written as DNA, the CDR3 is TGTGCCAGCTCATCGAATAGCGGGGACAATGAGCAGTTCTTC. It is translated as CASSSNSGDNEQFF. The chain uses TRBV18 and TRBJ2-1; 8 bases agree with TRBD2. The CDR3 is 14 residues long. Per germline, CDR1 KGHSH and CDR2 LQKENI. V shed 5 bases, J shed 5 bases, and the junction held 5 bases outside the gene matches.

The rearrangement links TRBV18 to TRBJ2-7; D tentatively fits TRBD1 or TRBD2 (5 bases each). Germline V CDR1 and CDR2: KGHSH, LQKENI. Trimming pared 2 bases from V and 0 bases from J, leaving 8 bases between. The CDR3 sequence is 14 residues long. The CDR3 region is CASSPKGPSYEQYF. The CDR3 region has the DNA TGTGCCAGCTCACCAAAGGGACCCTCCTACGAGCAGTACTTC. Variable domain in full (rest from reference TRBV18 and TRBJ2-7): NAGVMQNPRHLVRRRGQEARLRCSPMKGHSHVYWYRQLPEEGLKFMVYLQKENIIDESGMPKERFSAEFPKEGPSILRIQQVVRGDSAAYFCASSPKGPSYEQYFGPGTRLTVT.

This clone was seen only once. This rearrangement joins TRBV6-1 to TRBJ2-3; D is undetermined. The CDR3 is 12 residues long. From germline, CDR1 is MNHNS and CDR2 SASEGT. V shed 6 bases and J shed 3 bases, with 7 bases lying between them. CDR3 sequence reads: CASRGWTDTQYF. The CDR3 DNA reads TGTGCCAGCAGAGGCTGGACAGATACGCAGTATTTT.

About this clone: This may arise from a read error, as a much more abundant clone is one base away. Other DNA sequences from this sample encode an identical CDR3 as well. The chain employs TRBV7-2 and TRBJ1-1; D not resolved. Germline V lookup: CDR1 SGHTA, CDR2 FQGNSA. The CDR3 is made up of 13 amino acids. V was trimmed by 4 bases and J by 1 base, leaving 7 bases between them. The CDR3 coding sequence is TGTGCCAGCAGCTCACAGAGGAACACTGAAGCTTTCTTT. This encodes CASSSQRNTEAFF.

V is TRBV4-2 and J is TRBJ2-7; D uncertain. Germline assignment: CDR1 LGHNA and CDR2 YNFKEQ. The CDR3 runs 14 residues. V gave up 1 base and J gave up 3 bases, with 10 bases separating them. Here the CDR3 reads CASSQGSFIYEQYF. CDR3 sequence (DNA): TGTGCCAGCAGCCAAGGGTCATTTATCTACGAGCAGTACTTC.

The chain has TRBV7-2 and TRBJ2-3, with D possibly being TRBD1 or TRBD2 (5 bases each). There are 15 residues in the CDR3. Germline CDR1 and CDR2: SGHTA and FQGNSA. V was pared by 4 bases and J by 2 bases, with 13 bases between. Here the CDR3 DNA reads TGTGCCAGCAGCTACCGGGGCATTTACACAGATACGCAGTATTTT. This gives the protein CASSYRGIYTDTQYF.

The rearrangement links TRBV5-1 to TRBJ2-3; the D gene is possibly TRBD1 (5 bases). This CDR3 contains 13 residues. Germline V gene sequence: CDR1 SGHRS, CDR2 YFSETQ. The V end lost 7 bases, the J end lost 2 bases, and 11 bases lay between the germline ends. The CDR3 region has the DNA TGCGCCAGCGGACAACGAAACACAGATACGCAGTATTTT. It yields the protein CASGQRNTDTQYF.

The chain employs TRBV5-6 and TRBJ2-7, with D tentatively TRBD1 (6 bases). V dropped 2 bases and J dropped 4 bases, with 13 bases sitting between them. From germline, CDR1 is SGHDT and CDR2 YYEEEE. The CDR3 has 14 residues. The CDR3 DNA sequence: TGTGCCAGCAGCTTAACAGGGAAGGGTTACGAGCAGTACTTC. It specifies CASSLTGKGYEQYF.

The CDR3 DNA reads TGTGCCAGTAGTACCATTCCCCAAGCGGGAGCCTACAATGAGCAGTTCTTC. Protein sequence: CASSTIPQAGAYNEQFF. The chain joins TRBV19 to TRBJ2-1, with 8 bases fitting TRBD2. Germline CDR1 and CDR2: LNHDA and SQIVND (reference sequence). The CDR3 is 17 residues long. The V and J ends lost 4 bases and 2 bases, in that order; junction bases with no gene match: 10.